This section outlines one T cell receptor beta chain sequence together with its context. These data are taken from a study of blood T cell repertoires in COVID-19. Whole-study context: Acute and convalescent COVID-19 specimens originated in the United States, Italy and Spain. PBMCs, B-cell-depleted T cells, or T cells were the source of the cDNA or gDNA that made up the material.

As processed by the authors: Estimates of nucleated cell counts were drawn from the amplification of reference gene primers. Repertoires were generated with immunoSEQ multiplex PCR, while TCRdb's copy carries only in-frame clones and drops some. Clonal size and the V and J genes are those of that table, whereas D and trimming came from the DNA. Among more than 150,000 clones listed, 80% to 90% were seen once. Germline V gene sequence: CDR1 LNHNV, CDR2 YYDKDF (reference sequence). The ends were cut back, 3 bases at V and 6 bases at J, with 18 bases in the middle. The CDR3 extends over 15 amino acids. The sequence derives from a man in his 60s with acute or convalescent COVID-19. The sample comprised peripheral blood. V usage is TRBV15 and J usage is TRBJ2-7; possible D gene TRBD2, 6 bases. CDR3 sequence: CATSSEEGPPVEQYF. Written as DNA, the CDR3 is TGTGCCACCAGCAGTGAGGAGGGGCCCCCTGTCGAGCAGTACTTC.